This T cell receptor beta chain is from a study of cytomegalovirus exposure and HLA in healthy donors. The PCR used 60 Vbeta and 13 Jbeta primers. Assay: immunoSEQ multiplex PCR; the TCRdb copy retains only in-frame clones and omits some. The profile covers 85,000 to 130,000 clones, with more than 75% appearing a single time and about 5.4% taken by the ten largest. Concerning this clone itself: The antigen is undetermined.

General observations from the study: Segments of the TCR beta V type were, in most cases, productive about 87% or about 30% of the time in an earlier analysis. In vitro data verified a few CMV-associated chains as specific for CMV antigens.

The ends lost 0 bases at V and 5 bases at J; junction bases unmatched: 7. Looked up from germline, CDR1 is SGHDT and CDR2 is YYEEEE. The CDR3 runs to 15 residues. The chain is built from TRBV5-6 and TRBJ1-2; 7 bases are a match to TRBD1. The origin of this receptor is a woman under 30 in good health and CMV-seropositive. The sample was PBMCs. The CDR3 here is CASSLGTGDNYGYTF. CDR3 DNA sequence: TGTGCCAGCAGCTTGGGAACAGGGGATAATTATGGCTACACCTTC.